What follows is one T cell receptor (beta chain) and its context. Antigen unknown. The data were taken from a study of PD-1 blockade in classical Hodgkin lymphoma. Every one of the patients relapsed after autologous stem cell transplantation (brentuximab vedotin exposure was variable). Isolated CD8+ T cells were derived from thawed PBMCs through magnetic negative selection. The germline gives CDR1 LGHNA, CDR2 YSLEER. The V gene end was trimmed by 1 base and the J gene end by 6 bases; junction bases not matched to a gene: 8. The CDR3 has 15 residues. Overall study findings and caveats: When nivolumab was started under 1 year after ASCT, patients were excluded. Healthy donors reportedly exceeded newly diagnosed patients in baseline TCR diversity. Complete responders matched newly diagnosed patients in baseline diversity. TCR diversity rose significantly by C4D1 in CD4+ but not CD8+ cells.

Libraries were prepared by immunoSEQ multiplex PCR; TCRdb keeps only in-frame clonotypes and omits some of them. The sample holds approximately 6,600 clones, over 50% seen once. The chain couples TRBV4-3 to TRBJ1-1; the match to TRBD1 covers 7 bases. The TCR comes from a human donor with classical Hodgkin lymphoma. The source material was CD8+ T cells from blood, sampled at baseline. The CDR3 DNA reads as TGCGCCAGCAGCCAAGTGGGAACAGGGGACCCTGAAGCTTTCTTT. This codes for CASSQVGTGDPEAFF.